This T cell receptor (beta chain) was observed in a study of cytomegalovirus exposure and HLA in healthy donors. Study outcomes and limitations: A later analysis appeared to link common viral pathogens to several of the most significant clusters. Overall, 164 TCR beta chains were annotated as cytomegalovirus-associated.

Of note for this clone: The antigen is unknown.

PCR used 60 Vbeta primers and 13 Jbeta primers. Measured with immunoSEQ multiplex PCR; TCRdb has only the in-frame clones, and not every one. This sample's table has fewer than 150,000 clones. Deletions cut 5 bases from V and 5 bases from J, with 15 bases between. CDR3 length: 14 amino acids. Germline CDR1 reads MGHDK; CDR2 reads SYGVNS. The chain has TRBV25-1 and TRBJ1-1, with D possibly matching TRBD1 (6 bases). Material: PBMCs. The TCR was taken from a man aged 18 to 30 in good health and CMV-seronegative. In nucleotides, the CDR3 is TGTGCCAGCAGTCCACACAGGGCTGGGACTGAAGCTTTCTTT. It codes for CASSPHRAGTEAFF.